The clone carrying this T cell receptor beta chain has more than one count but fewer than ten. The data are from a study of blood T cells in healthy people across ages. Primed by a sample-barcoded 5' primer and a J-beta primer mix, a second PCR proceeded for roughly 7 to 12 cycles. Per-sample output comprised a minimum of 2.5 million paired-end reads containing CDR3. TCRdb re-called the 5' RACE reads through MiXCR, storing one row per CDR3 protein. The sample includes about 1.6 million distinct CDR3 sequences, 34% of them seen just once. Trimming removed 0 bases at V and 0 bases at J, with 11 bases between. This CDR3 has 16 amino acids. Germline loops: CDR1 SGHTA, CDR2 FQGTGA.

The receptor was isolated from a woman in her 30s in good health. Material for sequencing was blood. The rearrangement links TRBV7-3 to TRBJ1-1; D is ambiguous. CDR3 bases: TGTGCCAGCAGCTTAACCAAAGTGGGGATGAACACTGAAGCTTTCTTT. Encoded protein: CASSLTKVGMNTEAFF. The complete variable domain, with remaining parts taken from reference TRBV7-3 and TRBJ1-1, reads GAGVSQTPSNKVTEKGKYVELRCDPISGHTALYWYRQSLGQGPEFLIYFQGTGAADDSGLPNDRFFAVRPEGSVSTLKIQRTERGDSAVYLCASSLTKVGMNTEAFFGQGTRLTVV.